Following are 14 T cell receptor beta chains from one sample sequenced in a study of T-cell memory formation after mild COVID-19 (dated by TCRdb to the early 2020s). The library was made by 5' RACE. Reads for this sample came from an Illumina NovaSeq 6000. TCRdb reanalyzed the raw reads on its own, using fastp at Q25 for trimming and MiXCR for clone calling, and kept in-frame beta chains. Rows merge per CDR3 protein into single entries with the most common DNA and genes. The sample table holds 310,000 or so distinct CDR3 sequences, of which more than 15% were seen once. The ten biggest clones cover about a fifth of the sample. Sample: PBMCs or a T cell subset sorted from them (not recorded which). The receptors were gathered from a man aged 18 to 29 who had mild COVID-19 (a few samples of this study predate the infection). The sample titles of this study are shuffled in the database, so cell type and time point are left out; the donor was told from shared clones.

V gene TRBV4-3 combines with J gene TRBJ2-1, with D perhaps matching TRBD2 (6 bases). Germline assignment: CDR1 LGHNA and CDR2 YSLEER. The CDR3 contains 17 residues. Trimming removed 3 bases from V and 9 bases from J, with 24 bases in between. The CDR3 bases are TGCGCCAGCAGCCAGGACGGAGGGATTAGGGTTTTGGCTGAGCAGTTCTTC. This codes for CASSQDGGIRVLAEQFF.

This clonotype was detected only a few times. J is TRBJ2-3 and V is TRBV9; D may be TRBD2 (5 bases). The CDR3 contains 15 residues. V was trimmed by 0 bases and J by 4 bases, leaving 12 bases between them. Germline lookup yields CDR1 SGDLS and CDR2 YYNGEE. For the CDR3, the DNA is TGTGCCAGCAGCGTAGTGCCTAGCTTTGCAGATACGCAGTATTTT. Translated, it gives CASSVVPSFADTQYF. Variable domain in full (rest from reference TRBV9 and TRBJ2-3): DSGVTQTPKHLITATGQRVTLRCSPRSGDLSVYWYQQSLDQGLQFLIQYYNGEERAKGNILERFSAQQFPDLHSELNLSSLELGDSALYFCASSVVPSFADTQYFGPGTRLTVL.

CDR3 bases: TGCAGTGCTAGGAATTATAACAGGGGACCGAACACTGAAGCTTTCTTT. Translated, it gives CSARNYNRGPNTEAFF. The J gene is TRBJ1-1, the V gene TRBV20-1, with 7 bases identical to TRBD1. CDR3 length: 16 amino acids. The germline V gene encodes CDR1 DFQATT and CDR2 SNEGSKA (reference sequence). V lost 3 bases, J lost 1 base, and 11 bases stayed unmatched.

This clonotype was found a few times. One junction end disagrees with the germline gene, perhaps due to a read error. CDR3 amino acids: CASGFGDRGYNEQFF. For the CDR3, the DNA is TGTGCCAGCGGCTTTGGAGACAGGGGCTACAATGAGCAGTTCTTC. The rearrangement joins TRBV5-4 to TRBJ2-1; 8 positions match TRBD1. Germline V gives CDR1 SGHNT, CDR2 YYREEE (reference sequence). The CDR3 loop spans 15 amino acids.

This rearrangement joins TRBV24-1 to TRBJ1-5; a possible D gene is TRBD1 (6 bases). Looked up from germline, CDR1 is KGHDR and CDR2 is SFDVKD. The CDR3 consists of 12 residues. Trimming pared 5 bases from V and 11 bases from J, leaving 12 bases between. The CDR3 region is CATSGYTGTQHF. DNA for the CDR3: TGTGCCACCAGTGGGTATACAGGGACCCAGCATTTT.

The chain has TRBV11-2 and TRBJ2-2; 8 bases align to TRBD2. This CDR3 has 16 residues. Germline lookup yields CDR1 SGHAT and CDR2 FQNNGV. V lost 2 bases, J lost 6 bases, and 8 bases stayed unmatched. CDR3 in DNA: TGTGCCAGCAGCTTACAACGGGGGGGCCTTTCCGGGGAGCTGTTTTTT. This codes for CASSLQRGGLSGELFF.

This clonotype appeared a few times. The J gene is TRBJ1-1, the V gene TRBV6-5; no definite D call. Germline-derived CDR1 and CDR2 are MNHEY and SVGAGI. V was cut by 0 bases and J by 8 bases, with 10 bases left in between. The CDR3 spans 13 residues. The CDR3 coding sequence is TGTGCCAGCAGTTACTCGACGTCCCAGGAAGCTTTCTTT. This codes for CASSYSTSQEAFF.

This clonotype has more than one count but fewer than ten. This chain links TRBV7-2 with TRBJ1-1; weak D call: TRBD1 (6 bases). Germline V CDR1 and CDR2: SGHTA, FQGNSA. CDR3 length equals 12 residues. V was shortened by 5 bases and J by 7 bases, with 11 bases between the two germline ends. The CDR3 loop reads CASSEGGSEAFF. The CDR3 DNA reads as TGTGCCAGCAGCGAGGGGGGGAGTGAAGCTTTCTTT. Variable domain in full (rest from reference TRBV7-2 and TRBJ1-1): GAGVSQSPSNKVTEKGKDVELRCDPISGHTALYWYRQSLGQGLEFLIYFQGNSAPDKSGLPSDRFSAERTGGSVSTLTIQRTQQEDSAVYLCASSEGGSEAFFGQGTRLTVV.

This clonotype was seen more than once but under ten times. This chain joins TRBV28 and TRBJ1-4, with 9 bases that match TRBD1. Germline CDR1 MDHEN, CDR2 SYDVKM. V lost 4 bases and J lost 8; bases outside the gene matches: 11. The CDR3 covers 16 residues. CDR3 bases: TGTGCCAGCAGTTCACACGGACAGGGGAGTTGGGAAAAACTGTTTTTT. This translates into CASSSHGQGSWEKLFF. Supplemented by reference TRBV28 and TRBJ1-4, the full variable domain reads DVKVTQSSRYLVKRTGEKVFLECVQDMDHENMFWYRQDPGLGLRLIYFSYDVKMKEKGDIPEGYSVSREKKERFSLILESASTNQTSMYLCASSSHGQGSWEKLFFGSGTQLSVL.

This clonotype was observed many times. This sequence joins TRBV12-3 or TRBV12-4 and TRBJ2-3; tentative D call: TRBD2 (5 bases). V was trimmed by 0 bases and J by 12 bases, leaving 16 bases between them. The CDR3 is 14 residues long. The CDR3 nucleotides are TGTGCCAGCAGTTTAGCGGTTGGCGGGCAGTTACAGTATTTT. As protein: CASSLAVGGQLQYF.

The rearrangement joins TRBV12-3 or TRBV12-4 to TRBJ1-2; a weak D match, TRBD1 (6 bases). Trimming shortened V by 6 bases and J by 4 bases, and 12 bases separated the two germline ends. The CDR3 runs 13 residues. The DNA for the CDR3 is TGTGCCAGCAGGGAGACAGGTCTCTATGGCTACACCTTC. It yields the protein CASRETGLYGYTF.

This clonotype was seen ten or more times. The CDR3 loop is CASSPGQENYGYTF. In nucleotides, the CDR3 is TGTGCCAGCAGCCCGGGACAGGAGAACTATGGCTACACCTTC. The chain is built from TRBV7-3 and TRBJ1-2; 8 positions match TRBD1. Per the germline V gene, CDR1 is SGHTA and CDR2 is FQGTGA. The CDR3 has 14 residues. The trim removed 5 bases at V and 2 bases at J, leaving 4 bases unmatched. Combining the CDR3 with reference TRBV7-3 and TRBJ1-2 gives the whole variable domain GAGVSQTPSNKVTEKGKYVELRCDPISGHTALYWYRQSLGQGPEFLIYFQGTGAADDSGLPNDRFFAVRPEGSVSTLKIQRTERGDSAVYLCASSPGQENYGYTFGSGTRLTVV.

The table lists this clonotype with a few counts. CDR3 DNA sequence: TGTGCCAGCCAGAAGAACACCGGGGAGCTGTTTTTT. This encodes CASQKNTGELFF. The chain is built from TRBV7-6 and TRBJ2-2; no clear D gene. Looked up from germline, CDR1 is SGHVS and CDR2 is FNYEAQ. This CDR3 comprises 12 residues. V shed 8 bases and J shed 1 base, with 5 bases lying between them.

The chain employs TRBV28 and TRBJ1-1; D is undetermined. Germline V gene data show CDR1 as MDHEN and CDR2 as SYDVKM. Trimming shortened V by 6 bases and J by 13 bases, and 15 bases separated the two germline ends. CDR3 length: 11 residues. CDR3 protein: CASRDSRPVFF. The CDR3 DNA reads TGTGCCAGCAGGGATTCGAGGCCAGTTTTCTTT.